The sequence of this TCR beta chain was determined in a study of identifying expanded T cells in peripheral blood. General study results and limits: Over around two and four weeks, about 15 and 19 clones changed, versus roughly 1.2 between replicates.

Profiling relied on immunoSEQ multiplex PCR, and the TCRdb table lists in-frame clones only, not all of them. The data hold around 100,000 clones, with around 90% observed a single time. The CDR3 has 11 amino acids. Germline V gene sequence: CDR1 SGHRS, CDR2 YFSETQ. V shed 4 bases and J shed 6 bases, with 4 bases lying between them. A word on this clone: The antigen is unknown.

This clonotype was obtained from a person between 18 and 75 years old in good health. The chain uses TRBV5-1 and TRBJ2-2; D is uncertain. Input material: blood. In DNA form, the CDR3 reads TGCGCCAGCAGCCTGGCCGGGGAGCTGTTTTTT. Residues: CASSLAGELFF. The complete variable domain, with remaining parts taken from reference TRBV5-1 and TRBJ2-2, reads KAGVTQTPRYLIKTRGQQVTLSCSPISGHRSVSWYQQTPGQGLQFLFEYFSETQRNKGNFPGRFSGRQFSNSRSEMNVSTLELGDSALYLCASSLAGELFFGEGSRLTVL.